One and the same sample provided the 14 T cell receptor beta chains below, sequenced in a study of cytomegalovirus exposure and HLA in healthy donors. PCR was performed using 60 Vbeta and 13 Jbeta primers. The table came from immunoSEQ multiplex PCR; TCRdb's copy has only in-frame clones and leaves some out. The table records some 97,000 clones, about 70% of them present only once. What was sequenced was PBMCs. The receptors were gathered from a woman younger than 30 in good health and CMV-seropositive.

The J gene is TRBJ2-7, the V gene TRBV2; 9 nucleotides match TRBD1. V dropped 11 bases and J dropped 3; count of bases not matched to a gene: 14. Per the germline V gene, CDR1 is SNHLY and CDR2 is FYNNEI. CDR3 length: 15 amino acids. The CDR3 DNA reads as TGTGCCGGATCGGGGGGAGGGACAGGGATCTACGAGCAGTACTTC. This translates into CAGSGGGTGIYEQYF.

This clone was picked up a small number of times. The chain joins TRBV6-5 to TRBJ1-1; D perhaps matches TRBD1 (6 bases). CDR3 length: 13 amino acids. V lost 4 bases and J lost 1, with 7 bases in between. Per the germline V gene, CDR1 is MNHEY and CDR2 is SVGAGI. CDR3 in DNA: TGTGCCAGCAGTTCGGGACAGAACACTGAAGCTTTCTTT. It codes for CASSSGQNTEAFF.

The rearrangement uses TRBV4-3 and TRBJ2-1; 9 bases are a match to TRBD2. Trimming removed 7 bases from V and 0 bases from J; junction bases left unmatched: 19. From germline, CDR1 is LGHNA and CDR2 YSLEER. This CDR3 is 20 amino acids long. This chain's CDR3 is CASILRWASGNARSYNEQFF. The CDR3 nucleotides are TGCGCCAGCATCTTAAGGTGGGCTAGCGGGAATGCCCGCTCCTACAATGAGCAGTTCTTC.

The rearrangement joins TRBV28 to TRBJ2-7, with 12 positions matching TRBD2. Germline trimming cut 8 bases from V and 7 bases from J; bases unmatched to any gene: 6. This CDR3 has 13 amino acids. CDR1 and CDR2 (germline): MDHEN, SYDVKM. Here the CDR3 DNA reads TGTGCCAGCGGACTAGCGGGAAGGCGTGAGCAGTACTTC. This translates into CASGLAGRREQYF.

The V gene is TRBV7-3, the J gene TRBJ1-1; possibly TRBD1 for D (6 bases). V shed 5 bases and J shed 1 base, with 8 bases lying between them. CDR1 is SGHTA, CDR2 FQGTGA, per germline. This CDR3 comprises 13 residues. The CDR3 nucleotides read TGTGCCAGCAGCACAGGGCCGAACACTGAAGCTTTCTTT. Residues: CASSTGPNTEAFF.

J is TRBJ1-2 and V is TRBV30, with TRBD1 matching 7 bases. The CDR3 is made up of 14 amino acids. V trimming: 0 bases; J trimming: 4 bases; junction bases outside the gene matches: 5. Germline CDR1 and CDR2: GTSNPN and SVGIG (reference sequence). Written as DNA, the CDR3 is TGTGCCTGGAGTGTAAGGGGGCTCACCTATGGCTACACCTTC. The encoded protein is CAWSVRGLTYGYTF.

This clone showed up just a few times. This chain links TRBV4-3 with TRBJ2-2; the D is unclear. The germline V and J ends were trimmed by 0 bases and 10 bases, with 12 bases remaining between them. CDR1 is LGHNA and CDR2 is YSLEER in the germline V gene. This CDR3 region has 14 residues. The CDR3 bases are TGCGCCAGCAGCCAAGATATGGGCGCCCTGGAGCTGTTTTTT. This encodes CASSQDMGALELFF.

The CDR3 sequence: CAWSEGLQDTLLAGPPYEQYF. The CDR3 region has the DNA TGTGCCTGGAGTGAGGGGCTCCAGGACACTTTGCTAGCGGGACCCCCCTACGAGCAGTACTTC. This rearrangement joins TRBV30 to TRBJ2-7; 9 bases are a match to TRBD2. This CDR3 has 21 residues. V was clipped by 1 base and J by 2 bases; unmatched bases: 24. Germline V gene sequence: CDR1 GTSNPN, CDR2 SVGIG (reference sequence).

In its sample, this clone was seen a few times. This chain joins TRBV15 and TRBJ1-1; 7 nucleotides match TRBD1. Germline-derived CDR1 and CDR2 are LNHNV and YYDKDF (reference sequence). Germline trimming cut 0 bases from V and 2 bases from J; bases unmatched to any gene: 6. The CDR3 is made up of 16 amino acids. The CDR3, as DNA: TGTGCCACCAGCAGAGATACGAGGACAGGAAACACTGAAGCTTTCTTT. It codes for CATSRDTRTGNTEAFF. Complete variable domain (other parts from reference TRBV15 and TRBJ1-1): DAMVIQNPRYQVTQFGKPVTLSCSQTLNHNVMYWYQQKSSQAPKLLFHYYDKDFNNEADTPDNFQSRRPNTSFCFLDIRSPGLGDTAMYLCATSRDTRTGNTEAFFGQGTRLTVV.

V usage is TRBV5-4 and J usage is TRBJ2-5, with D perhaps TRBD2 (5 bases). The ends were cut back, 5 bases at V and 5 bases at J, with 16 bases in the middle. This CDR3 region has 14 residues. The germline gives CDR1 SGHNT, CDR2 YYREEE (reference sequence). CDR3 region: CASSRRGSVETQYF. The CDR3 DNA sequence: TGTGCCAGCAGTCGACGGGGAAGTGTCGAGACCCAGTACTTC.

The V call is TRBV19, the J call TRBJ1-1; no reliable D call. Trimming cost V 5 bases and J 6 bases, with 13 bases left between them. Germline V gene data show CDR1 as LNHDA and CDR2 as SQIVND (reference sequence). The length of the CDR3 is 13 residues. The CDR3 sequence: CASSQSLGAEAFF. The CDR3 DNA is TGTGCCAGTAGTCAATCTCTCGGGGCTGAAGCTTTCTTT.

The CDR3 coding sequence is TGCAGCGTTGAACCTGACAGGTCCTACAATGAGCAGTTCTTC. This codes for CSVEPDRSYNEQFF. This rearrangement joins TRBV29-1 to TRBJ2-1, with D possibly being TRBD1 (6 bases). CDR3 length equals 14 residues. V gave up 2 bases and J gave up 1 base, with 9 bases separating them. The germline V gene encodes CDR1 SQVTM and CDR2 ANQGSEA.

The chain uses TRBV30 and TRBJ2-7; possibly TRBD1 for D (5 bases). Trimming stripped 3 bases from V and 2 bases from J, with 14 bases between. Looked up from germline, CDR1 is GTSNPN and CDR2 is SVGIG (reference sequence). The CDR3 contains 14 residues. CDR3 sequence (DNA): TGTGCCTGGAGCCCCACCAGGGAACCCTACGAGCAGTACTTC. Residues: CAWSPTREPYEQYF.

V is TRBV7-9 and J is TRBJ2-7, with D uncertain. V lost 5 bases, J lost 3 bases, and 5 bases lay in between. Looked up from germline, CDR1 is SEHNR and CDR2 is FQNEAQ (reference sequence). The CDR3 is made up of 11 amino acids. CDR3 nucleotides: TGTGCCAGCAGCCCTAGCTACGAGCAGTACTTC. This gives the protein CASSPSYEQYF.